Following are 6 T cell receptor beta chains from one sample sequenced in a study of T cell repertoires in cytomegalovirus infection. One entry per CDR3 protein, called by TCRdb with MiXCR from the reads. The table lists hundreds of thousands of distinct CDR3 sequences, 9.6% of them singletons. The specimen was PBMCs. These receptors were obtained from a human donor in good health (CMV status not recorded). Some clones in this sample may be carry-over from other donors' samples.

The chain has TRBV18 and TRBJ1-2; D not resolved. V lost 3 bases and J lost 6, with 17 bases in between. Germline V gene lookup returns CDR1 KGHSH and CDR2 LQKENI. The CDR3 consists of 15 residues. In nucleotides, the CDR3 is TGTGCCAGCTCACCGTCCTTGACGGGTGTGGATGGCTACACCTTC. It encodes CASSPSLTGVDGYTF.

This clonotype showed up many times. The genes are TRBV6-2 or TRBV6-3 and TRBJ1-1; D is undetermined. The germline V gene has CDR1 MNHEY and CDR2 SVGEGT. Trimming removed 9 bases from V and 1 base from J, with 15 bases in between. The CDR3 contains 14 residues. DNA of the CDR3: TGTGCCAGTTCCCCGACGGGGTCGAACACTGAAGCTTTCTTT. Amino acid sequence: CASSPTGSNTEAFF.

The V gene is TRBV24-1, the J gene TRBJ2-2; tentatively, D is TRBD1 (6 bases). Trimming stripped 4 bases from V and 3 bases from J, with 11 bases between. From germline, CDR1 is KGHDR and CDR2 SFDVKD. The CDR3 spans 15 residues. As DNA, the CDR3 is TGTGCCACCAGTGACGACAGGAGCTACACCGGGGAGCTGTTTTTT. It codes for CATSDDRSYTGELFF.

This clonotype was counted many times. The chain employs TRBV7-2 and TRBJ1-6; no definite D call. The CDR3 covers 15 residues. Germline loops: CDR1 SGHTA, CDR2 FQGNSA. Trimming removed 1 base from V and 7 bases from J, with 11 bases in between. The CDR3 reads CASSLDNVLNSPLHF. DNA for the CDR3: TGTGCCAGCAGCTTAGATAACGTCCTGAATTCACCCCTCCACTTT.

This clonotype was seen a few times. The J gene is TRBJ1-4, the V gene TRBV29-1; D gene ambiguous. V was clipped by 6 bases and J by 5 bases, with 13 bases between them. The CDR3 is 13 residues long. Germline-derived CDR1 and CDR2 are SQVTM and ANQGSEA. The CDR3 nucleotides read TGCAGCGTAGAATCACGAAGAAATGAAAAACTGTTTTTT. Its protein is CSVESRRNEKLFF. The variable domain in full, with the rest retrieved from reference TRBV29-1 and TRBJ1-4, is SAVISQKPSRDICQRGTSLTIQCQVDSQVTMMFWYRQQPGQSLTLIATANQGSEATYESGFVIDKFPISRPNLTFSTLTVSNMSPEDSSIYLCSVESRRNEKLFFGSGTQLSVL.

This clonotype was found a few times. V usage is TRBV6-5 and J usage is TRBJ1-5; D is uncertain. The CDR3 runs 15 residues. Per germline, CDR1 MNHEY and CDR2 SVGAGI. Trimming left V 6 bases short and J 0 bases short, with 12 bases between. DNA for the CDR3: TGTGCCAGCAGCAACGAGGCCTTTAGCAATCAGCCCCAGCATTTT. This codes for CASSNEAFSNQPQHF.